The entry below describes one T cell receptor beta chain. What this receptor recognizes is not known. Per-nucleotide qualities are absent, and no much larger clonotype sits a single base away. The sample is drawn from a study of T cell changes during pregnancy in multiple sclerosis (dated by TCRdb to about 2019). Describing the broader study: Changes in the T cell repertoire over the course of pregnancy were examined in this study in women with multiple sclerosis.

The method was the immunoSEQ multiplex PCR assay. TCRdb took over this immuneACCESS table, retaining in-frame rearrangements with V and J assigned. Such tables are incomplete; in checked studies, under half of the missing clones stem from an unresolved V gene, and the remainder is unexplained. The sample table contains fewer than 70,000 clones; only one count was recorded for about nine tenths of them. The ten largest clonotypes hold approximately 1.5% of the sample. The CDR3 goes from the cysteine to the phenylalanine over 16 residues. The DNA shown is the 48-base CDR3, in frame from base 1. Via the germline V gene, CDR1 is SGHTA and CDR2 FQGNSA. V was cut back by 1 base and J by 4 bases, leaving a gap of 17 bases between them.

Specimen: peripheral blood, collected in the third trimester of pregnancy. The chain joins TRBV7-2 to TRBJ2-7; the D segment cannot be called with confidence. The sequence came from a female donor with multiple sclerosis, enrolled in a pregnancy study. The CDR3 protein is CASSLVQSRADYEQYF. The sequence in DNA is TGTGCCAGCAGCTTAGTACAGTCACGCGCAGATTACGAGCAGTACTTC.